The present T cell receptor beta chain was sequenced within a study of CD8+CD57+ T cells in acquired aplastic anemia. Whole-study context: Sorted CD4+ and CD8+ cells gave a mean 3.2 ug DNA, range roughly 0.18 to 30 ug.

Genomic DNA, serving as template, underwent TCR beta VDJ and CDR3 profiling. TCRdb processed the reads anew with MiXCR; each CDR3 protein has one entry. The sample comprises some 170,000 distinct CDR3 sequences, 40% to 50% of which are singletons, and around 1.1% rests with the top ten. The patients chosen for sequencing had shown expansion of CD8+CD57+ cells (detected by flow cytometry). A severe acquired aplastic anemia diagnosis applied to all patients. Germline lookup yields CDR1 SGDLS and CDR2 YYNGEE. The CDR3 extends over 18 amino acids. V lost 0 bases and J lost 5, with 18 bases in between. This clonotype was obtained from a human donor with aplastic anemia. The sample was sorted CD4+, CD8+, or CD8+CD57+ T cells (not recorded which) from PBMCs. The chain is built from TRBV9 and TRBJ1-6, with D perhaps matching TRBD1 (5 bases). CDR3 bases: TGTGCCAGCAGCGTAGCTTGGAGGGGAGCGGGGGATAATTCACCCCTCCACTTT. Encoded protein: CASSVAWRGAGDNSPLHF.